The 8 T cell receptor beta chains given below trace back to one sample, sequenced in a study of long-term antiretroviral therapy in people with HIV. Running of the v3.0 immunoSEQ assay took place at survey level. Method: immunoSEQ multiplex PCR; TCRdb's copy keeps in-frame clones and lacks some. The table includes tens of thousands of clones, more than 75% detected once. The starting material was unsorted PBMCs, obtained 0.1 years before starting antiretroviral therapy. These receptors all come from a woman between 50 and 59 years old with HIV.

The chain carries TRBV5-5 and TRBJ1-1; the match to TRBD1 covers 7 bases. The CDR3 spans 14 residues. Germline-derived CDR1 and CDR2 are SGHKS and YYEKEE (reference sequence). V lost 3 bases and J lost 1; bases outside the gene matches: 3. The CDR3 loop reads CASSSGTANTEAFF. CDR3 coding DNA: TGTGCCAGCAGCTCCGGGACAGCGAACACTGAAGCTTTCTTT.

The chain employs TRBV7-2 and TRBJ2-6; the D gene is possibly TRBD1 (6 bases). Germline V gene sequence: CDR1 SGHTA, CDR2 FQGNSA. V dropped 5 bases and J dropped 4 bases, with 12 bases sitting between them. The CDR3 consists of 15 residues. Written as DNA, the CDR3 is TGTGCCAGCAGCCAGCAGGGGCGCGGGGCCAACGTCCTGACTTTC. Amino acid sequence: CASSQQGRGANVLTF.

This clone was seen a handful of times. DNA for the CDR3: TGTGCCAGCAGCGCCCCCCCCGAAGAGACCCAGTACTTC. It yields the protein CASSAPPEETQYF. The chain uses TRBV9 and TRBJ2-5; D unclear. The CDR3 has 13 residues. From germline, CDR1 is SGDLS and CDR2 YYNGEE. Trimming took 3 bases from V and 3 from J, leaving 9 bases between them.

This clone was detected only a few times. V usage is TRBV30 and J usage is TRBJ1-1; D is unresolved. This CDR3 contains 13 residues. V lost 4 bases to trimming and J lost 0 bases, with 9 bases between them. Germline V CDR1 and CDR2: GTSNPN, SVGIG (reference sequence). The CDR3 spells CAWTNIMNTEAFF. In nucleotides, the CDR3 is TGTGCCTGGACCAATATTATGAACACTGAAGCTTTCTTT.

The CDR3 region is CAWSVLSGATDTQYF. As DNA, the CDR3 is TGTGCCTGGAGTGTCCTATCAGGGGCCACAGATACGCAGTATTTT. This chain joins TRBV30 and TRBJ2-3, with a tentative D call TRBD1 (6 bases). The V gene's germline CDR1 is GTSNPN and CDR2 SVGIG (reference sequence). Trimming shortened V by 0 bases and J by 2 bases, and 12 bases separated the two germline ends. CDR3 length equals 15 residues.

This clone was seen once. The chain is built from TRBV7-3 and TRBJ2-1, with 12 bases matching TRBD1. The CDR3 runs to 15 residues. The germline gives CDR1 SGHTA, CDR2 FQGTGA. Trimming at V came to 0 bases and at J to 9 bases, leaving 3 bases not matched to a gene. DNA of the CDR3: TGTGCCAGCAGCTTAACAGGGACAGGGGGCGTTGAGCAGTTCTTC. This sequence encodes CASSLTGTGGVEQFF.

The chain uses TRBV29-1 and TRBJ2-3, with a weak D call TRBD1 (6 bases). The germline CDR1 and CDR2 sequences are SQVTM and ANQGSEA. The CDR3 has 15 residues. V lost 7 bases and J 4 bases, leaving 21 bases between the germline ends. The CDR3 protein is CSAQTGHLVPDTQYF. CDR3 DNA sequence: TGCAGCGCCCAAACGGGACACCTCGTACCAGATACGCAGTATTTT.

The V gene is TRBV9, the J gene TRBJ1-2; tentatively, D is TRBD1 (6 bases). V was cut by 0 bases and J by 1 base, with 10 bases left in between. CDR1 is SGDLS and CDR2 is YYNGEE in the germline V gene. This CDR3 contains 15 residues. The CDR3 protein is CASSVGAGVNYGYTF. The DNA for the CDR3 is TGTGCCAGCAGCGTAGGGGCAGGGGTTAACTATGGCTACACCTTC.